Listed here are 23 T cell receptor beta chains from one sample, sequenced in a study of cytomegalovirus exposure and HLA in healthy donors. The PCR made use of 60 Vbeta and 13 Jbeta primers. Data came from immunoSEQ multiplex PCR; TCRdb stores just in-frame clones and leaves some out. The table includes 150,000 to 170,000 clones, 75% to 85% detected once. The sample taken for sequencing was PBMCs. All receptors come from a woman between 40 and 50 years old in good health and CMV-seropositive.

This clone was seen just once. An end of the junction does not agree with germline; a read error may underlie this. The J gene is TRBJ2-5, the V gene TRBV6-5; 16 bases line up with TRBD2. Germline assignment: CDR1 MNHEY and CDR2 SVGAGI. The CDR3 has 13 residues. The CDR3 region has the DNA TGTGCCAGCAGAAAGGGACTAGCGGGAGGGCTGGACTTC. Translating it yields CASRKGLAGGLDF.

CDR3 amino acids: CASSIRDRGQPQHF. CDR3 DNA: TGTGCCAGTAGTATACGGGACAGGGGTCAGCCCCAGCATTTT. The rearrangement joins TRBV19 to TRBJ1-5; 10 bases fit TRBD1. This CDR3 has 14 amino acids. Germline CDR1 is LNHDA and CDR2 is SQIVND (reference sequence). V lost 2 bases to trimming and J lost 6 bases; unmatched junction nucleotides: 1.

V usage is TRBV11-1 and J usage is TRBJ2-1; TRBD2 matches at 15 bases. With 3 bases clipped from V and 7 bases from J, the junction kept 4 bases outside the gene matches. Germline assignment: CDR1 SGHAT and CDR2 FQDESV (reference sequence). There are 16 residues in the CDR3. This CDR3 is CASSFRTSGRGNEQFF. For the CDR3, the DNA is TGTGCCAGCAGCTTTCGGACTAGCGGGAGGGGTAATGAGCAGTTCTTC.

A few counts support this clone. V and J are TRBV29-1 and TRBJ2-5; 9 bases line up with TRBD2. The end of the DNA fits TRBJ2-7 better, so the J call may be wrong. This CDR3 is 12 amino acids long. Germline-derived CDR1 and CDR2 are SQVTM and ANQGSEA. CDR3 DNA: TGCAGCGTGACTAGCGGATCCTACGAGCAGTACTTC. This encodes CSVTSGSYEQYF.

The V call is TRBV28, the J call TRBJ2-3, with TRBD2 matching 9 bases. This CDR3 has 17 residues. V was pared by 1 base and J by 1 base, with 6 bases of the junction left unmatched. CDR1 and CDR2 from the germline V gene are MDHEN and SYDVKM. In DNA, the CDR3 is TGTGCCAGCAGTTTATCGAGACTAGCGGAAGGCACAGATACGCAGTATTTT. Translating gives CASSLSRLAEGTDTQYF.

The chain links TRBV7-3 to TRBJ1-5; D unclear. V lost 2 bases and J 2 bases, leaving 10 bases between the germline ends. Germline CDR1 and CDR2: SGHTA and FQGTGA. The CDR3 has 15 residues. CDR3 sequence (DNA): TGTGCCAGCAGCTTAGATGGCGGAGGCAATCAGCCCCAGCATTTT. Encoded protein: CASSLDGGGNQPQHF. The full variable domain, its missing parts supplied by reference TRBV7-3 and TRBJ1-5, is GAGVSQTPSNKVTEKGKYVELRCDPISGHTALYWYRQSLGQGPEFLIYFQGTGAADDSGLPNDRFFAVRPEGSVSTLKIQRTERGDSAVYLCASSLDGGGNQPQHFGDGTRLSIL.

The rearrangement links TRBV5-4 to TRBJ2-2; 10 positions agree with TRBD1. The germline gives CDR1 SGHNT, CDR2 YYREEE (reference sequence). Trimming cost V 4 bases and J 3 bases; bases outside gene matches: 3. CDR3 size: 15 residues. The CDR3 DNA is TGTGCCAGCAGCAAGGACAGGGGGTACACCGGGGAGCTGTTTTTT. It codes for CASSKDRGYTGELFF.

V is TRBV15 and J is TRBJ2-5; 8 nucleotides match TRBD1. V shed 5 bases and J 1 base; nucleotides not matched to a gene: 9. Germline lookup yields CDR1 LNHNV and CDR2 YYDKDF (reference sequence). The CDR3 consists of 16 residues. CDR3 sequence: CATSSGQAVSQETQYF. The CDR3 region has the DNA TGTGCCACCAGCTCGGGACAGGCCGTTAGCCAAGAGACCCAGTACTTC.

The rearrangement joins TRBV5-6 to TRBJ2-1; 7 bases are a match to TRBD2. CDR3 size: 18 residues. Trimming cost V 0 bases and J 5 bases; bases outside gene matches: 14. Germline V gene lookup returns CDR1 SGHDT and CDR2 YYEEEE. In DNA, the CDR3 is TGTGCCAGCAGCTTGGGGGAATTAAGGCGGGAGAGAAACAATGAGCAGTTCTTC. Encoded protein: CASSLGELRRERNNEQFF.

This clone was detected a few times. The rearrangement uses TRBV14 and TRBJ2-7, with D maybe TRBD2 (5 bases). Germline CDR1 reads SGHDN; CDR2 reads FVKESK. CDR3 length: 15 residues. V was trimmed by 1 base and J by 6 bases, leaving 16 bases between them. CDR3 bases: TGTGCCAGCAGCCAAGTGCGGGCGTACCTAGCCGAGCAGTACTTC. Its translation is CASSQVRAYLAEQYF.

This rearrangement joins TRBV9 to TRBJ1-1; D perhaps matches TRBD1 (5 bases). V was trimmed by 0 bases and J by 5 bases, leaving 11 bases between them. The CDR3 covers 14 residues. Germline CDR1 SGDLS, CDR2 YYNGEE. CDR3 nucleotides: TGTGCCAGCAGCGTAGGGGGCTCAAGAACTGAAGCTTTCTTT. The encoded protein is CASSVGGSRTEAFF.

This clone was recorded a few times. CDR3 coding DNA: TGTGCCACCGCTGGGACAGTCGGCTATGGCTACACCTTC. Translation gives CATAGTVGYGYTF. This rearrangement joins TRBV6-5 to TRBJ1-2; TRBD1 agrees at 7 bases. Germline V gives CDR1 MNHEY, CDR2 SVGAGI. CDR3 length equals 13 residues. The V gene end was trimmed by 10 bases and the J gene end by 4 bases; junction bases not matched to a gene: 9.

This clone appeared a few times. This chain connects TRBV14 to TRBJ2-1; 14 bases fit TRBD2. Trimming took 5 bases from V and 1 from J; bases not matched to a gene: 4. CDR1 and CDR2 (germline): SGHDN, FVKESK. The CDR3 sequence is 17 residues long. In DNA, the CDR3 is TGTGCCAGCAGCATCAGGACTAGCGGGAGGTCCTACAATGAGCAGTTCTTC. Protein sequence: CASSIRTSGRSYNEQFF.

This chain's CDR3 is CASSTTSRGGNQPQHF. DNA for the CDR3: TGTGCCAGCAGCACCACGAGCCGCGGGGGCAATCAGCCCCAGCATTTT. V is TRBV28 and J is TRBJ1-5; D ambiguous. V shed 6 bases and J shed 2 bases, with 17 bases lying between them. Germline V gene lookup returns CDR1 MDHEN and CDR2 SYDVKM. CDR3 length equals 16 residues.

The rearrangement uses TRBV5-1 and TRBJ2-2; perhaps TRBD1 as D (6 bases). The CDR3 runs to 15 residues. CDR1 SGHRS and CDR2 YFSETQ come from the germline V gene. The V end lost 4 bases, the J end lost 0 bases, and 10 bases lay between the germline ends. This CDR3 reads CASSPDRANTGELFF. CDR3 sequence (DNA): TGCGCCAGCAGCCCGGACAGAGCGAACACCGGGGAGCTGTTTTTT.

As concerns this clone: An end of the junction differs from the germline gene, which may be a read error. V gene TRBV7-7 combines with J gene TRBJ2-1, with 9 bases that match TRBD2. This CDR3 is 15 amino acids long. The germline V gene has CDR1 SSHAT and CDR2 FNYEAQ (reference sequence). CDR3 region: CASSLNSGSTDEQFF. CDR3 bases: TGTGCTAGCAGCTTAAATAGCGGGAGTACCGATGAGCAGTTCTTC.

V is TRBV4-1 and J is TRBJ1-2, with D uncertain. Per the germline V gene, CDR1 is MGHRA and CDR2 is YSYEKL. Trimming shortened V by 1 base and J by 8 bases, and 17 bases separated the two germline ends. This CDR3 region has 15 residues. In DNA form, the CDR3 reads TGCGCCAGCAGCCAAGTGGGAGGGTTTCGACACGGCTACACCTTC. Its protein product is CASSQVGGFRHGYTF.

The chain couples TRBV28 to TRBJ1-3, with D possibly TRBD1 on 6 matching bases. This CDR3 is built from 14 residues. Looked up from germline, CDR1 is MDHEN and CDR2 is SYDVKM. Trimming cost V 3 bases and J 3 bases, with 9 bases left between them. The CDR3 sequence is CASSFRGFGNTIYF. CDR3 bases: TGTGCCAGCAGTTTTAGGGGGTTTGGAAACACCATATATTTT.

The rearrangement uses TRBV6-5 and TRBJ2-1, with 7 bases that match TRBD2. CDR1 is MNHEY and CDR2 is SVGAGI in the germline V gene. Trimming cost V 4 bases and J 6 bases; bases outside gene matches: 6. This CDR3 region has 14 residues. CDR3 sequence: CASSSGLGPNEQFF. The CDR3, as DNA: TGTGCCAGCAGTTCAGGACTAGGTCCCAATGAGCAGTTCTTC.

This chain joins TRBV19 and TRBJ2-1, with D unresolved. CDR1 LNHDA and CDR2 SQIVND come from the germline V gene (reference sequence). The V gene lost 0 bases and the J gene lost 1 base, with 13 bases spanning the gap. This CDR3 is 17 amino acids long. The CDR3 loop is CASSIEARTLSYNEQFF. In DNA, the CDR3 is TGTGCCAGTAGTATAGAGGCCCGTACCCTTTCCTACAATGAGCAGTTCTTC.

This chain connects TRBV30 to TRBJ2-1; 8 nucleotides agree with TRBD1. The germline CDR1 and CDR2 sequences are GTSNPN and SVGIG (reference sequence). The CDR3 is 16 amino acids. V shed 3 bases and J 7 bases; nucleotides not matched to a gene: 14. CDR3 protein: CAWRPPGTGGGNEQFF. In nucleotides, the CDR3 is TGTGCCTGGAGACCTCCCGGGACAGGAGGCGGGAATGAGCAGTTCTTC. The full variable domain, rest sourced from reference TRBV30 and TRBJ2-1, is SQTIHQWPATLVQPVGSPLSLECTVEGTSNPNLYWYRQAAGRGLQLLFYSVGIGQISSEVPQNLSASRPQDRQFILSSKKLLLSDSGFYLCAWRPPGTGGGNEQFFGPGTRLTVL.

This clone occurred a few times. The chain couples TRBV7-3 to TRBJ2-7; 9 nucleotides agree with TRBD2. The CDR3 runs to 15 residues. Unmatched junction bases numbered 4, after V lost 1 base and J lost 3 bases. Germline CDR1 is SGHTA and CDR2 is FQGTGA. CDR3 DNA: TGTGCCAGCAGCTTAAAACCTAGCGGGATCTACGAGCAGTACTTC. This translates into CASSLKPSGIYEQYF.

The chain employs TRBV5-5 and TRBJ2-7; the D is unclear. Germline V CDR1 and CDR2: SGHKS, YYEKEE (reference sequence). The CDR3 is made up of 12 amino acids. V was pared by 5 bases and J by 1 base, with 7 bases between. The CDR3 loop is CASRAASYEQYF. CDR3 coding DNA: TGTGCCAGCAGGGCAGCGTCCTACGAGCAGTACTTC.